This T cell receptor beta chain was captured by sequencing in a study of PD-L1 blockade in urothelial cancer. About the research overall: Counts from blood samples showed a median of about 140,000 T cells. Findings and limits, study-wide: In blood at 3 weeks, tumor-associated clones expanded more among patients with durable benefit.

A remark on this clone: Its antigen is undetermined.

Time point in this sample: pretreatment peripheral blood. Enrolled patients showed locally advanced or metastatic urothelial carcinoma. Each patient supplied 1 to 8 pretreatment and on-treatment samples. Using immunoSEQ multiplex PCR, the repertoire was profiled, and TCRdb retains in-frame clones only, with some absent. This sample yields approximately 50,000 clones, of which approximately 78% are seen a single time; roughly 1.7% belongs to the top ten. V dropped 8 bases and J dropped 3 bases, with 7 bases sitting between them. The length of the CDR3 is 11 residues. CDR1 and CDR2 (germline): MDHEN, SYDVKM.

Specimen: PBMCs, collected around atezolizumab (anti-PD-L1) treatment. The genes are TRBV28 and TRBJ1-2, with D perhaps TRBD1 (5 bases). The source is a man in his fifties or sixties with urothelial cancer. CDR3 sequence (DNA): TGTGCCAGCGCAGGGCACTATGGCTACACCTTC. Encoded protein: CASAGHYGYTF.